This T cell receptor (beta chain) derives from a study of CD8+ T cells in alopecia areata. Germline V gene data show CDR1 as LNHNV and CDR2 as YYDKDF (reference sequence). The CDR3 extends over 14 amino acids. Trimming shortened V by 9 bases and J by 0 bases, and 15 bases separated the two germline ends. Extracted from the samples, RNA was reverse transcribed into cDNA to serve as the sequencing template. Libraries were prepared by immunoSEQ multiplex PCR; TCRdb keeps only in-frame clonotypes and omits some of them. The sample yields about 210,000 clones, more than 45% seen once. Sample treatment: oral pan-JAK inhibitor, 5-10 mg twice daily.

The chain joins TRBV15 to TRBJ2-7; D ambiguous. The TCR was taken from a human donor with alopecia areata. The source was CD4+ T cells sorted from blood, collected at week 4, from a patient treated with tofacitinib. The CDR3 region is CATGLASGSYEQYF. In DNA, the CDR3 is TGTGCCACGGGTTTGGCAAGTGGCTCCTACGAGCAGTACTTC.